The 14 T cell receptor beta chains below all came from one sample that was sequenced in a study of cytomegalovirus exposure and HLA in healthy donors (dated by TCRdb to the late 2010s). The protocol used for the library was the immunoSEQ multiplex PCR assay. The source is immuneACCESS, and TCRdb retained only in-frame sequences with V and J called. Part of the clones is not carried over; for the studies checked, unresolved V genes explain less than half of this, and the remainder is unexplained. The sample table shows 70,000 to 75,000 clones, and roughly 94% are seen once. Under 1.5% of the sample is held by the ten biggest clonotypes. The sequencing input was PBMCs. The receptors originated from a man aged 18 to 29 in good health and CMV-seropositive.

The chain employs TRBV9 and TRBJ1-5, with a weak D call TRBD1 (5 bases). The CDR3 is 15 amino acids. Looked up from germline, CDR1 is SGDLS and CDR2 is YYNGEE. V was shortened by 0 bases and J by 3 bases, with 10 bases between the two germline ends. Here the CDR3 DNA reads TGTGCCAGCAGCGTAGGCGGGACCTACAATCAGCCCCAGCATTTT. It is translated as CASSVGGTYNQPQHF.

This chain joins TRBV19 and TRBJ1-2; D gene uncertain. The CDR3 runs to 14 residues. Germline V gives CDR1 LNHDA, CDR2 SQIVND (reference sequence). Trimming cost V 9 bases and J 1 base, with 15 bases left between them. CDR3 protein: CASVPGRGNYGYTF. The CDR3 DNA is TGTGCCAGCGTTCCAGGACGGGGTAACTATGGCTACACCTTC.

The J gene is TRBJ2-2, the V gene TRBV5-1; possible D gene TRBD1, 6 bases. The germline CDR1 and CDR2 sequences are SGHRS and YFSETQ. The CDR3 is 15 residues long. V lost 4 bases to trimming and J lost 6 bases, with 16 bases between them. As DNA, the CDR3 is TGCGCCAGCAGCCCTTTGACAGGTTTGTCCGGGGAGCTGTTTTTT. This codes for CASSPLTGLSGELFF.

The gene calls are TRBV5-6 and TRBJ1-2, with TRBD1 identical over 7 bases. V shed 0 bases, J shed 0 bases, and the junction held 2 bases outside the gene matches. The germline V gene encodes CDR1 SGHDT and CDR2 YYEEEE. CDR3 length: 15 residues. The CDR3 region is CASSLAGTANYGYTF. The CDR3 bases are TGTGCCAGCAGCTTGGCCGGGACAGCTAACTATGGCTACACCTTC.

This chain links TRBV10-3 with TRBJ2-7; TRBD1 is a possible D gene (6 bases). The CDR3 runs to 14 residues. The germline gives CDR1 ENHRY, CDR2 SYGVKD. The V and J ends lost 4 bases and 2 bases respectively, with 12 bases between them. CDR3: CAISGDIQPYEQYF. Here the CDR3 DNA reads TGTGCCATCAGTGGGGACATCCAGCCCTACGAGCAGTACTTC.

The rearrangement links TRBV7-2 to TRBJ2-7, with D perhaps matching TRBD2 (5 bases). This CDR3 contains 14 residues. V lost 5 bases, J lost 2 bases, and 13 bases lay in between. CDR1 and CDR2 (germline): SGHTA, FQGNSA. The CDR3 nucleotides read TGTGCCAGCAGCACGAAGGACTTCACCTACGAGCAGTACTTC. Translated, it gives CASSTKDFTYEQYF.

The rearrangement uses TRBV28 and TRBJ1-5; 9 bases are shared with TRBD1. Germline CDR1 MDHEN, CDR2 SYDVKM. The CDR3 extends over 15 amino acids. V was clipped by 5 bases and J by 3 bases; unmatched bases: 5. Here the CDR3 reads CASSPGDRVNQPQHF. CDR3 sequence (DNA): TGTGCCAGCAGTCCCGGGGACAGGGTCAATCAGCCCCAGCATTTT.

The chain joins TRBV27 to TRBJ1-1, with 7 bases lining up with TRBD1. CDR1 is MNHEY and CDR2 is SMNVEV in the germline V gene (reference sequence). V trimming: 6 bases; J trimming: 0 bases; junction bases outside the gene matches: 4. There are 14 residues in the CDR3. The CDR3 DNA is TGTGCCAGCAGACCCGACAGGGTGAACACTGAAGCTTTCTTT. Encoded protein: CASRPDRVNTEAFF.

The chain is built from TRBV6-6 and TRBJ2-7; 9 bases agree with TRBD1. Germline loops: CDR1 MNHNY, CDR2 SVGAGI (reference sequence). J lost 2 bases, V lost 2 bases, and 7 bases had no gene match. The CDR3 is made up of 16 amino acids. CDR3 nucleotide sequence: TGTGCCAGCAGTTACCCCCGACAGGGGGGAGCCTACGAGCAGTACTTC. Translated: CASSYPRQGGAYEQYF.

The rearrangement joins TRBV7-3 to TRBJ2-1, with a weak D call TRBD2 (6 bases). V lost 6 bases to trimming and J lost 4 bases, with 16 bases between them. The germline V gene encodes CDR1 SGHTA and CDR2 FQGTGA. The CDR3 runs to 15 residues. CDR3 sequence reads: CASRGGSSGYNEQFF. Here the CDR3 DNA reads TGTGCCAGCAGAGGAGGCAGTAGCGGTTACAATGAGCAGTTCTTC.

The rearrangement links TRBV15 to TRBJ1-5; perhaps TRBD1 as D (5 bases). In germline, CDR1 is LNHNV, CDR2 YYDKDF (reference sequence). V lost 0 bases and J 7 bases, leaving 10 bases between the germline ends. This CDR3 region has 14 residues. CDR3 loop: CATSRDWGEQPQHF. The CDR3 region has the DNA TGTGCCACCAGCAGAGATTGGGGGGAACAGCCCCAGCATTTT.

This rearrangement joins TRBV28 to TRBJ2-7; 11 bases are a match to TRBD1. The CDR3 spans 15 residues. Germline-derived CDR1 and CDR2 are MDHEN and SYDVKM. J lost 6 bases, V lost 5 bases, and 9 bases had no gene match. The CDR3 region is CASSASGQGGSEQYF. CDR3 DNA sequence: TGTGCCAGCAGTGCCTCGGGACAGGGGGGTTCCGAGCAGTACTTC.

The CDR3 coding sequence is TGTGCCTTGGGACAGGTTAATAATTCACCCCTCCACTTT. Protein sequence: CALGQVNNSPLHF. The V gene is TRBV30, the J gene TRBJ1-6; 8 nucleotides line up with TRBD1. CDR1 is GTSNPN and CDR2 is SVGIG in the germline V gene (reference sequence). The CDR3 is made up of 13 amino acids. The trim removed 7 bases at V and 5 bases at J, leaving 4 bases unmatched.

In its sample, this clone was seen a few times. V and J are TRBV6-5 and TRBJ2-2; no reliable D call. V lost 5 bases to trimming and J lost 6 bases, with 10 bases between them. CDR1 MNHEY and CDR2 SVGAGI come from the germline V gene. The CDR3 is 13 amino acids. The CDR3 region is CASSQRAAGELFF. The CDR3 coding sequence is TGTGCCAGCAGTCAACGCGCCGCCGGGGAGCTGTTTTTT.